Listed below are T cell receptor beta chains from one sample, sequenced in a study of cytomegalovirus exposure and HLA in healthy donors. The method was immunoSEQ multiplex PCR; TCRdb's version includes in-frame clones alone and lacks a portion of them. The sample includes around 130,000 clones, 70% to 75% seen only once; the top ten take less than 2.5%. The specimen sequenced was PBMCs. These receptors came from a woman aged 40 to 55 in good health and CMV-seropositive. Each CDR3 is given with its conserved first and last residue. A D gene is named only where the DNA matches it firmly. Clone size is shown for a subset of rows, as once, few, many or a class of expanded clone.

TRBJ2-2 | - | TRBD1 | TRBV5-1 | TGCGCCAGCAGCACTGGGACAGGATCTAACACCGGGGAGCTGTTTTTT | CASSTGTGSNTGELFF
TRBJ1-1 | - | TRBD1 | TRBV6-5 | TGTGCCAGCAGTCCACAGGGGATTGAAGCTTTCTTT | CASSPQGIEAFF
TRBJ2-7 | - | TRBD2 | TRBV5-6 | TGTGCCAGCAGCTTGGGACTAGCGGTTCCGAGTTCACAAGAGCAGTACTTC | CASSLGLAVPSSQEQYF
TRBJ2-7 | - | TRBD1 | TRBV6-5 | TGTGCCAGCAGGCCAGACAGGGGTCTCTCCTACGGGCAGTACTTC | CASRPDRGLSYGQYF
TRBJ1-2 | - | - | TRBV25-1 | TGTGCCAGCAGTGAAGGGCCCGGCAGAATTAGCTATGGCTACACCTTC | CASSEGPGRISYGYTF
TRBJ2-7 | - | TRBD1 | TRBV2 | TGTGCCAGCTCAATTCAGGGGGATTCCTACGAGCAGTACTTC | CASSIQGDSYEQYF
TRBJ2-1 | - | TRBD2 | TRBV6-1 | TGTGCCAGTGCCGGGACTAGCGCAATCCATGAGCAGTTCTTC | CASAGTSAIHEQFF
TRBJ1-6 | - | - | TRBV19 | TGTGCCAGTAGTTTCGATGCCTACCTCACGAGCTCCTATAATTCACCCCTCCACTTT | CASSFDAYLTSSYNSPLHF
TRBJ2-3 | few | TRBD2 | TRBV6-4 | TGTGCCAGCAGTGAAGATCGGGAGGAGGATACGCAGTATTTT | CASSEDREEDTQYF
TRBJ1-1 | - | TRBD1 | TRBV29-1 | TGCAGCGTCCAAAGACAGGGGACTGAAGCTTTCTTT | CSVQRQGTEAFF
TRBJ2-3 | - | - | TRBV6-5 | TGTGCCAGCCAGGGGCGCCTTGAAGTAAATACGCAGTATTTT | CASQGRLEVNTQYF
TRBJ1-5 | - | - | TRBV7-9 | TGTGCCAGCAGCTCAAAGAGGCAGCCCCAGCATTTT | CASSSKRQPQHF
TRBJ2-7 | - | TRBD1 | TRBV7-9 | TGTGCCAGCACCGATACAGGGGGAACCTACGAGCAGTACTTC | CASTDTGGTYEQYF
TRBJ1-1 | - | TRBD1 | TRBV27 | TGTGCCAGCAGCCAAACCGAACAGGGGGTTAACACTGAAGCTTTCTTT | CASSQTEQGVNTEAFF
TRBJ1-4 | - | - | TRBV5-4 | TGTGCCAGCAGCTTAGAAACCGGACTTGAACTGTTTTTT | CASSLETGLELFF
TRBJ1-2 | - | - | TRBV14 | TGTGCCAGCAGCCAAGGTATAGAACTCTATGGCTACACCTTC | CASSQGIELYGYTF
TRBJ2-5 | few | TRBD2 | TRBV5-1 | TGCGCCAGCAGCTTGGATCCAGCGGGGGGGCTGAGTCAAGAGACCCAGTACTTC | CASSLDPAGGLSQETQYF
TRBJ1-2 | - | TRBD1 | TRBV29-1 | TGCAGCGTTGAAGATACAGGGGTCAGGGGCTACACCTTC | CSVEDTGVRGYTF
TRBJ2-1 | - | - | TRBV19 | TGTGCCAGTAGTAGAACAGGGTCCTACAATGGGCAGTTCTTC | CASSRTGSYNGQFF
TRBJ2-2 | - | - | TRBV27 | TGTGCCAGCACTTCGGACAGAGGTTACACCGGGGAGCTGTTTTTT | CASTSDRGYTGELFF
TRBJ2-2 | - | - | TRBV10-2 | TGCGCCAGCAGGGACAGTGTGGCCGGGGAGCTGTTTTTT | CASRDSVAGELFF
TRBJ1-3 | - | - | TRBV7-2 | TGTGCCAGCAGCCTCTCTGGAAACACCATATATTTT | CASSLSGNTIYF
TRBJ1-6 | - | TRBD1 | TRBV9 | TGTGCCAGCAGCTTTTCCGGGACAGGGCTTAATTCACCCCTCCACTTT | CASSFSGTGLNSPLHF
TRBJ1-3 | - | TRBD1 | TRBV29-1 | TGCAGCGCCGGACAGGGGAACACTGGAAACACCATATATTTT | CSAGQGNTGNTIYF
TRBJ2-2 | - | TRBD2 | TRBV5-4 | TGTGCCAGCAGCCCCGGGACTACCAACACCGGGGAGCTGTTTTTT | CASSPGTTNTGELFF
TRBJ1-3 | - | - | TRBV30 | TGTGCCTGTTATGCCAGGGTCGCTGGAAACACCATATATTTT | CACYARVAGNTIYF
TRBJ2-2 | - | TRBD2 | TRBV15 | TGTGCCACCAGCAGAGATCTACCGGGGGGGTCCGGGGAGCTGTTTTTT | CATSRDLPGGSGELFF
TRBJ2-1 | - | - | TRBV30 | TGTGCCTGGTCAAGGGGGAGCTCCTACAATGAGCAGTTCTTC | CAWSRGSSYNEQFF
TRBJ2-1 | - | TRBD2 | TRBV6-5 | TGTGCCAGCAGACAGGGACTAGCGGAATACAATGAGCAGTTCTTC | CASRQGLAEYNEQFF
TRBJ2-7 | - | TRBD1 | TRBV5-1 | TGCGCCAGCAGCCGAAACAGGGGCTACGAGCAGTACTTC | CASSRNRGYEQYF
TRBJ1-1 | - | TRBD1 | TRBV18 | TGTGCCAGCTCACCCAAGGAGGGGGCGGACACTGAAGCTTTCTTT | CASSPKEGADTEAFF
TRBJ2-3 | - | TRBD2 | TRBV4-2 | TGTGCCAGCAGCCGCCGGGGGACAATGGGGACTAGCGGGAAGGTTGATACGCAGTATTTT | CASSRRGTMGTSGKVDTQYF
TRBJ1-1 | - | - | TRBV19 | TGTGCCAGTACCTCATTCGGGGGGAACACTGAAGCTTTCTTT | CASTSFGGNTEAFF
TRBJ2-2 | - | TRBD1 | TRBV19 | TGTGCCAGTAGCGCCGGGACAGGGGTCGGGGAGCTGTTTTTT | CASSAGTGVGELFF
TRBJ1-2 | - | TRBD1 | TRBV4-3 | TGCGCCAGCAGCCCAGGACAGGGGGCGGTCGGCTACACCTTC | CASSPGQGAVGYTF
TRBJ2-2 | - | TRBD1 | TRBV18 | TGTGCCAGCTCACCACTTGGAAGGACAGGGCCCACCGGGGAGCTGTTTTTT | CASSPLGRTGPTGELFF
TRBJ2-1 | - | - | TRBV18 | TGTGCCAGCTCACCCCTCCTAGCTCCCTACAATGAGCAGTTCTTC | CASSPLLAPYNEQFF
TRBJ2-5 | few | - | TRBV5-1 | TGCGCCAGCAGCTCGGGAGAGACCCAGTACTTC | CASSSGETQYF
TRBJ2-3 | - | TRBD2 | TRBV9 | TGTGCCAGCAGCTTGGGACTAGCGGGGGGCACAGATACGCAGTATTTT | CASSLGLAGGTDTQYF
TRBJ1-3 | - | - | TRBV7-2 | TGTGCCAGCAGCTTAGGGGGGGAGTTAGTACACACCATATATTTT | CASSLGGELVHTIYF
TRBJ2-7 | - | TRBD1 | TRBV5-1 | TGCGCCAGCAGCCCTCCCGGGACAGGGGTCTACGAGCAGTACTTC | CASSPPGTGVYEQYF
TRBJ2-7 | few | - | TRBV19 | TGTGCCAGTAGTCCAGGGTTAGGCATGGTCTACGAGCAGTACTTC | CASSPGLGMVYEQYF
TRBJ1-1 | - | - | TRBV28 | TGTGCCAGCAGTCCGCCCGGCAGGGTGGGCACTGAAGCTTTCTTT | CASSPPGRVGTEAFF
TRBJ2-7 | few | TRBD1 | TRBV10-3 | TGTGCCATCGGATCGTCGGGACAGGCGTTCTACGAGCAGTACTTC | CAIGSSGQAFYEQYF
TRBJ1-6 | - | TRBD1 | TRBV19 | TGTGCCAGTAGTAACCGGGACAGGGGGACCGCGGGATATAATTCACCCCTCCACTTT | CASSNRDRGTAGYNSPLHF
TRBJ2-7 | - | - | TRBV6-5 | TGTGCCAGCAGTTCCCCCTGGGACTCGACCTACGAGCAGTACTTC | CASSSPWDSTYEQYF